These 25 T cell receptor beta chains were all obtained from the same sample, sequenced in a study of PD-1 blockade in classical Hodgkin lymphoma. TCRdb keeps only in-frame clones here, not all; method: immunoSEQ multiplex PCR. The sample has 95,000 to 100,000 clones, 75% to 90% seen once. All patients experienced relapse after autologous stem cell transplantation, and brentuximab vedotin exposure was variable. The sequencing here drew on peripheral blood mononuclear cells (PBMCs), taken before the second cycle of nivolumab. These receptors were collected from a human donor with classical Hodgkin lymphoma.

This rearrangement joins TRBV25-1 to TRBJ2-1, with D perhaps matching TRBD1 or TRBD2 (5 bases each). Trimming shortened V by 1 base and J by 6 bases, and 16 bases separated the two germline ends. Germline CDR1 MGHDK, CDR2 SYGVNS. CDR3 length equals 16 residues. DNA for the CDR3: TGTGCCAGCAGTGAATCGGATCATGGGACCGCCAATGAGCAGTTCTTC. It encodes CASSESDHGTANEQFF.

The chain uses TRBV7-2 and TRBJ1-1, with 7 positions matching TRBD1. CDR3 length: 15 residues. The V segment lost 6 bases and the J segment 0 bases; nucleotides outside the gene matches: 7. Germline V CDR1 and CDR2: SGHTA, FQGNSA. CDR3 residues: CASSSDRAMNTEAFF. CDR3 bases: TGTGCCAGCAGTTCTGACAGGGCCATGAACACTGAAGCTTTCTTT.

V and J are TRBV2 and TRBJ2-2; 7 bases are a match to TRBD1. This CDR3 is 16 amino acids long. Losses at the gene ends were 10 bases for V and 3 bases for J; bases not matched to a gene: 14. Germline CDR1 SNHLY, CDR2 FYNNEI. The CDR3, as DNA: TGTGCCACCGCGATAAACTCCGGGACAGACACCGGGGAGCTGTTTTTT. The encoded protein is CATAINSGTDTGELFF.

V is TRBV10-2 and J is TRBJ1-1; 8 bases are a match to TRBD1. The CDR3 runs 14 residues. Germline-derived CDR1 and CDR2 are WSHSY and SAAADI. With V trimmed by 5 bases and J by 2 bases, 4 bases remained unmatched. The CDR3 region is CASSRDRSNTEAFF. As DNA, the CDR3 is TGCGCCAGCAGTCGGGACAGGTCTAACACTGAAGCTTTCTTT.

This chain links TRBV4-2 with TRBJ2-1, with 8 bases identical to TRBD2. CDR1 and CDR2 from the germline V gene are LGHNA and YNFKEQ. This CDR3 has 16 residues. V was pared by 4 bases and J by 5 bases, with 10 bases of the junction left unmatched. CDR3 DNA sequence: TGTGCCAGCAGCCTCCCACCAGCGGGGGACAACAATGAGCAGTTCTTC. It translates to CASSLPPAGDNNEQFF.

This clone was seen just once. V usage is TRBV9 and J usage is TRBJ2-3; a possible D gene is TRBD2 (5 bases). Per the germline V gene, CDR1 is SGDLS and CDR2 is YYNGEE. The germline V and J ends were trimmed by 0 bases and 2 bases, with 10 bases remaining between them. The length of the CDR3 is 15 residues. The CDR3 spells CASSVDGEATDTQYF. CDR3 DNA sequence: TGTGCCAGCAGCGTAGACGGGGAAGCCACAGATACGCAGTATTTT.

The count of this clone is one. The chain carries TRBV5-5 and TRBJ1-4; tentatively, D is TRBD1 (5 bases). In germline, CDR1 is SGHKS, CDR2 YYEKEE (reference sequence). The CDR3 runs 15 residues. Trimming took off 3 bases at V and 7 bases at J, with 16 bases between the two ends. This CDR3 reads CASSSLDTPSEKLFF. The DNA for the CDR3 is TGTGCCAGCAGCTCCCTGGACACCCCGAGTGAAAAACTGTTTTTT. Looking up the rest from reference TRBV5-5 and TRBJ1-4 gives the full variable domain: DAGVTQSPTHLIKTRGQQVTLRCSPISGHKSVSWYQQVLGQGPQFIFQYYEKEERGRGNFPDRFSARQFPNYSSELNVNALLLGDSALYLCASSSLDTPSEKLFFGSGTQLSVL.

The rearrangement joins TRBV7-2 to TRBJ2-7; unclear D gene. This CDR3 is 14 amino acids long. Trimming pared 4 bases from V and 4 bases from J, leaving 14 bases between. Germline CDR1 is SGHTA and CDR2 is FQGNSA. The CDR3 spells CASSSRWSGYEQYF. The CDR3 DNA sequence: TGTGCCAGCAGCTCACGGTGGTCCGGGTACGAGCAGTACTTC.

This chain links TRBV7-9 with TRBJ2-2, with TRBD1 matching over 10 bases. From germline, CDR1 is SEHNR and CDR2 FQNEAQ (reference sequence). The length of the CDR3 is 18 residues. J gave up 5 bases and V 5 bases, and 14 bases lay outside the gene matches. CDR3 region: CASSETRNPGQGTGELFF. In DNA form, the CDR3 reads TGTGCCAGCAGCGAAACTCGAAACCCGGGACAGGGGACCGGGGAGCTGTTTTTT. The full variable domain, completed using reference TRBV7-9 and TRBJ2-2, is DTGVSQNPRHKITKRGQNVTFRCDPISEHNRLYWYRQTLGQGPEFLTYFQNEAQLEKSRLLSDRFSAERPKGSFSTLEIQRTEQGDSAMYLCASSETRNPGQGTGELFFGEGSRLTVL.

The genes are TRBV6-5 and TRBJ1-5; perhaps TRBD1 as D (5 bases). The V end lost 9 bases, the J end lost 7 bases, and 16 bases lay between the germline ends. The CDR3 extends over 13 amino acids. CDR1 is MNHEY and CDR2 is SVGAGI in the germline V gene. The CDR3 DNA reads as TGTGCCAGTGGACGGGTGAGGGGCCAGCCCCAGCATTTT. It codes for CASGRVRGQPQHF.

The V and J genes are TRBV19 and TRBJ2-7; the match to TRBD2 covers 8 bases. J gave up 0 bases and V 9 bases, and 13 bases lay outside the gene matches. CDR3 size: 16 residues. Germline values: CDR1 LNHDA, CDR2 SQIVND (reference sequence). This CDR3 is CASIGPTSDSSYEQYF. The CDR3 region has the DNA TGTGCCAGCATCGGACCGACTAGCGATTCCTCCTACGAGCAGTACTTC.

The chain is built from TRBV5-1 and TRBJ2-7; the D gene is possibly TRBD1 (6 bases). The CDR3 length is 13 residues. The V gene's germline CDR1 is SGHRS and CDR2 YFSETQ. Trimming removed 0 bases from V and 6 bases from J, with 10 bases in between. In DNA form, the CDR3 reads TGCGCCAGCAGCTTGGACAGGGTAGGCGAGCAGTACTTC. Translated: CASSLDRVGEQYF.

CDR3 nucleotides: TGCGCCAGCAGCGTGACTAGCGGGGGGGCCGGAGAGACCCAGTACTTC. It encodes CASSVTSGGAGETQYF. The chain combines TRBV5-1 with TRBJ2-5; 14 bases are shared with TRBD2. Germline V CDR1 and CDR2: SGHRS, YFSETQ. The trim removed 4 bases at V and 4 bases at J, leaving 6 bases unmatched. The CDR3 length is 16 residues.

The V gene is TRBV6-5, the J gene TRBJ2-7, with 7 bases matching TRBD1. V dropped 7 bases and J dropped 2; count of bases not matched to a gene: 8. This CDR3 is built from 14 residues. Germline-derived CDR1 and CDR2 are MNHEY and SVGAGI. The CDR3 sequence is CASNRGGPTYEQYF. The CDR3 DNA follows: TGTGCCAGCAACCGAGGGGGCCCCACCTACGAGCAGTACTTC.

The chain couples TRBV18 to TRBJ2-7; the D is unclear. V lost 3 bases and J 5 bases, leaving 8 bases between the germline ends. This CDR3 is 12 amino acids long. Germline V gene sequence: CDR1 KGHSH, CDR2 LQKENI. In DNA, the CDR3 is TGTGCCAGCTCACCGTTCCGCAACGAGCAGTACTTC. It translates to CASSPFRNEQYF. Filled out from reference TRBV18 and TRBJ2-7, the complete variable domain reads NAGVMQNPRHLVRRRGQEARLRCSPMKGHSHVYWYRQLPEEGLKFMVYLQKENIIDESGMPKERFSAEFPKEGPSILRIQQVVRGDSAAYFCASSPFRNEQYFGPGTRLTVT.

The CDR3 DNA reads TGTGCCAGCAACGCGGGGGGGGCGACTAATGAAAAACTGTTTTTT. As protein: CASNAGGATNEKLFF. The chain carries TRBV28 and TRBJ1-4; possible D gene TRBD1, 6 bases. The V gene's germline CDR1 is MDHEN and CDR2 SYDVKM. Between the trimmed V and J ends, which lost 7 bases and 2 bases, there was a span of 14 bases. There are 15 residues in the CDR3.

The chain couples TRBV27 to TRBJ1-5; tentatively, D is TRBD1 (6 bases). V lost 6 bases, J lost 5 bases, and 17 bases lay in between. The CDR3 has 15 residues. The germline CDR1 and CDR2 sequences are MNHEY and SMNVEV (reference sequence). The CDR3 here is CASRGPGQLDQPQHF. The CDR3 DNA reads TGTGCCAGCAGGGGCCCCGGACAGCTAGATCAGCCCCAGCATTTT.

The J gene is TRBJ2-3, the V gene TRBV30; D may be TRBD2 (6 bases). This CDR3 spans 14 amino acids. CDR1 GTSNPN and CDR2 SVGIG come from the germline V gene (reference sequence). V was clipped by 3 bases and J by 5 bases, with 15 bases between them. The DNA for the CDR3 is TGTGCCTGGAGAGCGGGTCATACAGTAGATACGCAGTATTTT. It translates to CAWRAGHTVDTQYF.

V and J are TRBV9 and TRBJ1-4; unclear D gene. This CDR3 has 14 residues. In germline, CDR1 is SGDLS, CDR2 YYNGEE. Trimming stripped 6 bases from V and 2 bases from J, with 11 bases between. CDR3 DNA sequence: TGTGCCAGCACTCGGGAGGCGACTAATGAAAAACTGTTTTTT. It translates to CASTREATNEKLFF.

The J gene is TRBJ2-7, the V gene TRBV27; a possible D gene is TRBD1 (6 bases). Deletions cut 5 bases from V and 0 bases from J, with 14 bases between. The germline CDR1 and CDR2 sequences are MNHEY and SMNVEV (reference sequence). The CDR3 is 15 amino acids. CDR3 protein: CASSPVRDISYEQYF. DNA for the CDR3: TGTGCCAGCAGTCCCGTTCGGGACATCTCCTACGAGCAGTACTTC.

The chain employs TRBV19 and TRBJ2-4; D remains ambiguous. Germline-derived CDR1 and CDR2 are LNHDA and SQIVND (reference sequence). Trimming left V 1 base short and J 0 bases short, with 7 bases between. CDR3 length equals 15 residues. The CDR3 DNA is TGTGCCAGTAGTATAGCGTTGGTAGCCAAAAACATTCAGTACTTC. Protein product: CASSIALVAKNIQYF.

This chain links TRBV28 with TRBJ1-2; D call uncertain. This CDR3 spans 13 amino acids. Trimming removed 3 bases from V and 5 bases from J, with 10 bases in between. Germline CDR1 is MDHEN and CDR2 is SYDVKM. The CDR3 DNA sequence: TGTGCCAGCAGTTTTGGACCCAAGTATGGCTACACCTTC. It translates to CASSFGPKYGYTF.

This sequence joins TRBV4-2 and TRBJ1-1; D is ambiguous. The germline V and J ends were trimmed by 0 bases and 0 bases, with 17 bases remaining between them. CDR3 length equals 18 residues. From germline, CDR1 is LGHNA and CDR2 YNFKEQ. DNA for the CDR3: TGTGCCAGCAGCCAAGAAGCCCAGGCCCTAACAATGAACACTGAAGCTTTCTTT. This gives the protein CASSQEAQALTMNTEAFF.

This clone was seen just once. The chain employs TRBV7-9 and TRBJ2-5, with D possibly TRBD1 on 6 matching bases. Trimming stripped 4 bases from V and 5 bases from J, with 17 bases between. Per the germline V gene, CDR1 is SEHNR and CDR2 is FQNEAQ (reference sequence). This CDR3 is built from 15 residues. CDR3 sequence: CASSSTGIELETQYF. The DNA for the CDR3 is TGTGCCAGCAGCTCAACAGGGATTGAATTGGAGACCCAGTACTTC.

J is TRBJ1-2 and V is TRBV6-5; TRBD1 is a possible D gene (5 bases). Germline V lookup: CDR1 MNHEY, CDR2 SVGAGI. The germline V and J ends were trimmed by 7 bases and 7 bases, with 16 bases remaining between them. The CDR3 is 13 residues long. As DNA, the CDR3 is TGTGCCAGCACCCGAGGAAAGGGGAGTGGCTACACCTTC. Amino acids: CASTRGKGSGYTF.